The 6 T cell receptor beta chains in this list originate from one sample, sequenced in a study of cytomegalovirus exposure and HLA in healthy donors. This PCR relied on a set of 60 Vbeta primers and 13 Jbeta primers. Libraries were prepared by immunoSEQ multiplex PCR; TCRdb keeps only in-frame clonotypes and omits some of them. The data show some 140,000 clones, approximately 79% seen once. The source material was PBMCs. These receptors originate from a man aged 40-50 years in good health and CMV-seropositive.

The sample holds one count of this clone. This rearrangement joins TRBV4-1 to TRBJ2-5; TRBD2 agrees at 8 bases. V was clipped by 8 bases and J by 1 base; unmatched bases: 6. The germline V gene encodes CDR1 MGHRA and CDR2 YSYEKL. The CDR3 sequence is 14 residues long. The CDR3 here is CASGRTSGQETQYF. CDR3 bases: TGCGCCAGCGGACGTACTAGCGGCCAAGAGACCCAGTACTTC.

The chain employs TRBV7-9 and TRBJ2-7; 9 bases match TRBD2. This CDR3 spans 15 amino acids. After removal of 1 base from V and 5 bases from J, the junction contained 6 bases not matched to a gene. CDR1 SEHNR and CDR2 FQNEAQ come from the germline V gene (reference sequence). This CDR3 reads CASSLVLAGSHEQYF. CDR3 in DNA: TGTGCCAGCAGCTTAGTGCTAGCGGGATCTCACGAGCAGTACTTC.

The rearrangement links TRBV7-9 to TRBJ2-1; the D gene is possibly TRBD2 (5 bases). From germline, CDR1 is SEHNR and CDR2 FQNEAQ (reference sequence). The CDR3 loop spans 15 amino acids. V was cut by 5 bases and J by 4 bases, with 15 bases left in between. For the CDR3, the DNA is TGTGCCAGCAGCGAGATCGGGGTTTTGTACAATGAGCAGTTCTTC. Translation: CASSEIGVLYNEQFF. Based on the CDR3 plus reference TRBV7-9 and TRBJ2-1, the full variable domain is DTGVSQNPRHKITKRGQNVTFRCDPISEHNRLYWYRQTLGQGPEFLTYFQNEAQLEKSRLLSDRFSAERPKGSFSTLEIQRTEQGDSAMYLCASSEIGVLYNEQFFGPGTRLTVL.

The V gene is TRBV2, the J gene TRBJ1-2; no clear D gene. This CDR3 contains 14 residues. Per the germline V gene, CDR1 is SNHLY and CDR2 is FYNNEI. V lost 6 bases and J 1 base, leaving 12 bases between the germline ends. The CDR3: CASSSRSLNYGYTF. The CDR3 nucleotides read TGTGCCAGCAGCAGTCGTAGCCTTAACTATGGCTACACCTTC.

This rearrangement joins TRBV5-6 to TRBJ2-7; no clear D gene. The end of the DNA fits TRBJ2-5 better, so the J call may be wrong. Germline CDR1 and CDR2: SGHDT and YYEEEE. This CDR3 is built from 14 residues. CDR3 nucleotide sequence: TGTGCCAGCAGCTTGCTAGTCGGCCAAGAGACCCAGTACTTC. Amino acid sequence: CASSLLVGQETQYF.

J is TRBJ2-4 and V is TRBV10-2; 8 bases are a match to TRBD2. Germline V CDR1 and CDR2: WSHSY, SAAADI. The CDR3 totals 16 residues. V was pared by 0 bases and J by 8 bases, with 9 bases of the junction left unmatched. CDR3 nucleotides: TGCGCCAGCAGTGAGTCGCTTAGCGGGATGGGTGACATTCAGTACTTC. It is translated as CASSESLSGMGDIQYF.